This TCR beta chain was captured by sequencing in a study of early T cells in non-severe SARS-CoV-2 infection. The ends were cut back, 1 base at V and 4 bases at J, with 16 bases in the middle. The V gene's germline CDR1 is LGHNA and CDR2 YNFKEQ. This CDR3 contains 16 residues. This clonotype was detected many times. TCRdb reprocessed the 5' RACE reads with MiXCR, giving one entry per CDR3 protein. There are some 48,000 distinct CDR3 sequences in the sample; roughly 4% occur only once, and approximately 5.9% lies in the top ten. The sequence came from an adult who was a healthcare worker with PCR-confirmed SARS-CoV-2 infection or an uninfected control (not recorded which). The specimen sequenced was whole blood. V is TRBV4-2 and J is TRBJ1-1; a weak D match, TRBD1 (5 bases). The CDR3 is CASSQAAQGRSTEAFF. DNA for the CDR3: TGTGCCAGCAGCCAAGCTGCGCAGGGCAGGAGCACTGAAGCTTTCTTT.